This TCR beta chain was recorded in a study of cytomegalovirus exposure and HLA in healthy donors. Participants comprised healthy donors of bone marrow. Study-level results: Relative to the roughly 640-donor mean, N-insertions were reportedly fewer in an Asian-associated ancestry cluster in a later analysis. Excluded were some V segments that proved indistinguishable, including TRBV6-2 and TRBV6-3.

This clone has just a few counts. Antigen unknown. PCR involved 60 Vbeta and 13 Jbeta primers. Per the authors' pipeline: In a later analysis, some 80 million unique TCR beta chains included roughly 11 million shared by two or more donors. The protocol was immunoSEQ multiplex PCR, while the TCRdb copy is restricted to in-frame clones and leaves out a portion. V and J calls and clone size come straight from that table; D and trimming were deduced from the DNA. The data contain more than 95,000 clones, roughly four fifths of them singletons. Germline lookup yields CDR1 SGHRS and CDR2 YFSETQ. The J segment lost 3 bases and the V segment lost 0 bases, leaving 9 bases of the junction unmatched. This CDR3 is 17 amino acids long.

Sequencing input: PBMCs. The rearrangement uses TRBV5-1 and TRBJ2-7; 10 nucleotides agree with TRBD2. The receptor comes from a man aged 50 to 59 in good health and CMV-seronegative. Here the CDR3 DNA reads TGCGCCAGCAGCTTGGAACTAGCGGGGACCCTATTCTACGAGCAGTACTTC. Its translation is CASSLELAGTLFYEQYF.